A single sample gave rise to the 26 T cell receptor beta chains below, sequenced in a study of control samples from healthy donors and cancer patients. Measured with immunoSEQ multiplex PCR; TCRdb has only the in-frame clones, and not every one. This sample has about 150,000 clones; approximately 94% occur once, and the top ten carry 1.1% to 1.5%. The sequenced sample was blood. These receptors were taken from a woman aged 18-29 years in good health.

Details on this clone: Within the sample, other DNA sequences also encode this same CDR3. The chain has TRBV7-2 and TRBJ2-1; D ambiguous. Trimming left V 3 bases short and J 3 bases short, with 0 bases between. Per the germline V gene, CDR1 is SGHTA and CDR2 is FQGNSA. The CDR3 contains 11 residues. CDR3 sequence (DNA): TGTGCCAGCAGCTTCTACAATGAGCAGTTCTTC. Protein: CASSFYNEQFF. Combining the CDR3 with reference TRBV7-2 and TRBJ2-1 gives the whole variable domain GAGVSQSPSNKVTEKGKDVELRCDPISGHTALYWYRQSLGQGLEFLIYFQGNSAPDKSGLPSDRFSAERTGGSVSTLTIQRTQQEDSAVYLCASSFYNEQFFGPGTRLTVL.

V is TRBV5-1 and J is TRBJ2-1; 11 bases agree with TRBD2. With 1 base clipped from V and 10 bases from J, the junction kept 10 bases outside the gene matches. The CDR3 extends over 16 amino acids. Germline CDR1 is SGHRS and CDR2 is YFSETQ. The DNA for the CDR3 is TGCGCCAGCAGCTTGTCGACTAGCGGGGCATTGGGGGAGCAGTTCTTC. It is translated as CASSLSTSGALGEQFF.

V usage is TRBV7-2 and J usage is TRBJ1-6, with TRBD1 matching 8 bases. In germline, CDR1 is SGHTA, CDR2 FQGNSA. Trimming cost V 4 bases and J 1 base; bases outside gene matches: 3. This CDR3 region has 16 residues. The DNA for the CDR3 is TGTGCCAGCAGCTCCAGGGGGCGATCCTATAATTCACCCCTCCACTTT. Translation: CASSSRGRSYNSPLHF.

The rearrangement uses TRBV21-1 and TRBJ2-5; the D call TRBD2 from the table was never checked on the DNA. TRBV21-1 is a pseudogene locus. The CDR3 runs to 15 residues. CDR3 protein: CASSKVILVQETQYF. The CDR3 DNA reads TGTGCCAGCAGCAAAGTTATTCTAGTACAAGAGACCCAGTACTTC.

CDR3 residues: CATSAGTGNQPQHF. CDR3 DNA: TGTGCCACCAGTGCGGGGACAGGGAATCAGCCCCAGCATTTT. The V gene is TRBV24-1, the J gene TRBJ1-5; 9 bases line up with TRBD1. V lost 5 bases and J lost 4; bases outside the gene matches: 2. The CDR3 is 14 residues long. The germline gives CDR1 KGHDR, CDR2 SFDVKD.

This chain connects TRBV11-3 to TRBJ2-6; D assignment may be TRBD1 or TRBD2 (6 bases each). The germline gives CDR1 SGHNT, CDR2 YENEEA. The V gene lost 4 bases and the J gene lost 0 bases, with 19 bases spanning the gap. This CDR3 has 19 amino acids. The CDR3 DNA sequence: TGTGCCAGCAGCTCCACTCGGGGGCGAATAAGCTCTGGGGCCAACGTCCTGACTTTC. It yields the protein CASSSTRGRISSGANVLTF.

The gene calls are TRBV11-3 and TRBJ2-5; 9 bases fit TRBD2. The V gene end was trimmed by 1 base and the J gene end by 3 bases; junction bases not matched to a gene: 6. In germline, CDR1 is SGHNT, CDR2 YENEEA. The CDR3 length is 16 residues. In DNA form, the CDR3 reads TGTGCCAGCAGCTTAGTTTCTGGCGGGGGGGAAGAGACCCAGTACTTC. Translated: CASSLVSGGGEETQYF. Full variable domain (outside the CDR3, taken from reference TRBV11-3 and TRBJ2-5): EAGVVQSPRYKIIEKKQPVAFWCNPISGHNTLYWYLQNLGQGPELLIRYENEEAVDDSQLPKDRFSAERLKGVDSTLKIQPAELGDSAVYLCASSLVSGGGEETQYFGPGTRLLVL.

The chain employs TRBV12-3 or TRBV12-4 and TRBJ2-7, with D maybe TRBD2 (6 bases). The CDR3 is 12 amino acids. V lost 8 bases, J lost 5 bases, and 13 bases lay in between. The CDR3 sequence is CASGLLSDEQYF. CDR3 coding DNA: TGTGCCAGCGGACTATTGTCCGACGAGCAGTACTTC.

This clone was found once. The chain's CDR3 is CASSLTSGTLNEQFF. The CDR3 DNA follows: TGCGCCAGCAGCTTGACAAGCGGGACGCTCAATGAGCAGTTCTTC. This chain connects TRBV5-1 to TRBJ2-1; 7 nucleotides agree with TRBD2. The germline CDR1 and CDR2 sequences are SGHRS and YFSETQ. This CDR3 contains 15 residues. V was clipped by 1 base and J by 6 bases; unmatched bases: 7.

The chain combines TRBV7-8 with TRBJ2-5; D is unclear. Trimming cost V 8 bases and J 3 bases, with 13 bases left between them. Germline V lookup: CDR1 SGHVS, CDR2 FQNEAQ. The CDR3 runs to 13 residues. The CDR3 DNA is TGTGCCAGCGTCCCACTCCCTAAAGAGACCCAGTACTTC. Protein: CASVPLPKETQYF. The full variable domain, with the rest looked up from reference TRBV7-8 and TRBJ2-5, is GAGVSQSPRYKVAKRGQDVALRCDPISGHVSLFWYQQALGQGPEFLTYFQNEAQLDKSGLPSDRFFAERPEGSVSTLKIQRTQQEDSAVYLCASVPLPKETQYFGPGTRLLVL.

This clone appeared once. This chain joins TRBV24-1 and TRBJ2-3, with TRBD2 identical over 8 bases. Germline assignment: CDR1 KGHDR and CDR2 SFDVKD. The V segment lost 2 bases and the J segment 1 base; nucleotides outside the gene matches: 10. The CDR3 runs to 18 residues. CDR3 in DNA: TGTGCCACCAGTGATTCGGTACGGAGTAGCGGGGGCACAGATACGCAGTATTTT. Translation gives CATSDSVRSSGGTDTQYF.

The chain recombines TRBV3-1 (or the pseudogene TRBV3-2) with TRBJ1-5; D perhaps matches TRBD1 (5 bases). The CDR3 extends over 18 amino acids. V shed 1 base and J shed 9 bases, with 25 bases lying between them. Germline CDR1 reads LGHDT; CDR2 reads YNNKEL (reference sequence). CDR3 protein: CASSQGPGTRVRIMPQHF. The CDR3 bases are TGTGCCAGCAGCCAAGGGCCCGGGACGAGGGTCCGAATCATGCCCCAGCATTTT.

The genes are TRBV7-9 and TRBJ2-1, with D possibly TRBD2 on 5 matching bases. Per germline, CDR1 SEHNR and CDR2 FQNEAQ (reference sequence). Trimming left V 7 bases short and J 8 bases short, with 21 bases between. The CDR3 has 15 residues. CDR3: CASKIGLALSDEQFF. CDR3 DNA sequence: TGTGCCAGCAAGATAGGGCTAGCTCTTAGCGATGAGCAGTTCTTC.

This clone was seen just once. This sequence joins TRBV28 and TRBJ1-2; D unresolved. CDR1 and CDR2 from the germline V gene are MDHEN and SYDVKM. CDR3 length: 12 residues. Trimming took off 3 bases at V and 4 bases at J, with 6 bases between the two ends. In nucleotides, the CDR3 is TGTGCCAGCAGTTTTGGGCGCTATGGCTACACCTTC. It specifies CASSFGRYGYTF.

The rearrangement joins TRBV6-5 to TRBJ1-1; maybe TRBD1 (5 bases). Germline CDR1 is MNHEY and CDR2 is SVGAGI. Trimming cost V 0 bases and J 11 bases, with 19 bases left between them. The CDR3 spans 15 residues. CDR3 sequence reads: CASSYSGRRGVGAFF. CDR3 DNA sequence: TGTGCCAGCAGTTACTCTGGAAGAAGGGGTGTGGGGGCTTTCTTT.

Here the CDR3 reads CASSPVGLGDEQFF. CDR3 DNA: TGTGCCAGCTCACCGGTAGGCCTCGGAGATGAGCAGTTCTTC. The chain is built from TRBV18 and TRBJ2-1; D remains unclear. Germline CDR1 and CDR2: KGHSH and LQKENI. Trimming took 3 bases from V and 8 from J, leaving 14 bases between them. CDR3 length equals 14 residues.

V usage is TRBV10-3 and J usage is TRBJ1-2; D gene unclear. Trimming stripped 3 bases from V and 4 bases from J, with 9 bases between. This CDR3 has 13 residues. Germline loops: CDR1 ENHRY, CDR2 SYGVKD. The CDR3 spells CAISDSGSYGYTF. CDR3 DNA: TGTGCCATCAGTGATTCGGGAAGCTATGGCTACACCTTC.

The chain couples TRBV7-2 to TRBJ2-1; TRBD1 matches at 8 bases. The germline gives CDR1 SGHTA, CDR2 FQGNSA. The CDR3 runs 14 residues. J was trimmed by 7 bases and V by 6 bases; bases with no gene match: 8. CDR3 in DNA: TGTGCCAGCAGTGACAGGGGCCTGGGAAATGAGCAGTTCTTC. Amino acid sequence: CASSDRGLGNEQFF.

The CDR3 DNA is TGTGCCAGCAGTGTTCCTTCCCTTAATGGCTACACCTTC. Translating gives CASSVPSLNGYTF. The chain recombines TRBV2 with TRBJ1-2; D gene unclear. CDR1 SNHLY and CDR2 FYNNEI come from the germline V gene. The CDR3 contains 13 residues. The ends were cut back, 4 bases at V and 6 bases at J, with 12 bases in the middle.

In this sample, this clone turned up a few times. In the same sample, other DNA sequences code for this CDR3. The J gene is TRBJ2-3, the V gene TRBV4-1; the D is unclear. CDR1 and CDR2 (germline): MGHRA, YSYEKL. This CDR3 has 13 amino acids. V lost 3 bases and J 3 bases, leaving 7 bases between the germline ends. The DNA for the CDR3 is TGCGCCAGCAGCCACCCCAGGACAGATACGCAGTATTTT. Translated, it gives CASSHPRTDTQYF.

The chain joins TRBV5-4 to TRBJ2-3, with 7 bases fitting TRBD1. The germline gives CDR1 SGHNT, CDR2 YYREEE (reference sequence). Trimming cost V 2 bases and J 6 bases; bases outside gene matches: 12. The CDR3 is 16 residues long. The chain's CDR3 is CASSFIAGGNTDTQYF. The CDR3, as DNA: TGTGCCAGCAGCTTTATTGCAGGGGGAAACACGGATACGCAGTATTTT. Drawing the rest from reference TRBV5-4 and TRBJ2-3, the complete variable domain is ETGVTQSPTHLIKTRGQQVTLRCSSQSGHNTVSWYQQALGQGPQFIFQYYREEENGRGNFPPRFSGLQFPNYSSELNVNALELDDSALYLCASSFIAGGNTDTQYFGPGTRLTVL.

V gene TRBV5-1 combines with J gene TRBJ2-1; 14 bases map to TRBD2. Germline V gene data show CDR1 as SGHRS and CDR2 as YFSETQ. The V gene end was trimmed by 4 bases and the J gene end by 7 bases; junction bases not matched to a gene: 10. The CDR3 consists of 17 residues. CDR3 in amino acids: CASSLWTSGGTLNEQFF. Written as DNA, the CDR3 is TGCGCCAGCAGCCTCTGGACTAGCGGGGGGACTCTTAATGAGCAGTTCTTC.

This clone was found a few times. CDR3 sequence: CSASLGRQNGYTF. The CDR3, as DNA: TGCAGTGCTAGTTTAGGACGGCAGAATGGCTACACCTTC. The gene calls are TRBV20-1 and TRBJ1-2; unclear D gene. V was shortened by 3 bases and J by 6 bases, with 14 bases between the two germline ends. The germline V gene encodes CDR1 DFQATT and CDR2 SNEGSKA (reference sequence). The CDR3 has 13 residues.

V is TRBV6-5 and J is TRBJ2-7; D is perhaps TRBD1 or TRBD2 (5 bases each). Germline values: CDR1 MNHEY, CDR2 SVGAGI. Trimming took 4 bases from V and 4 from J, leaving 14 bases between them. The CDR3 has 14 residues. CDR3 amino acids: CASSSLGVWYEQYF. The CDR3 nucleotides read TGTGCCAGCAGTTCATTGGGGGTTTGGTACGAGCAGTACTTC.

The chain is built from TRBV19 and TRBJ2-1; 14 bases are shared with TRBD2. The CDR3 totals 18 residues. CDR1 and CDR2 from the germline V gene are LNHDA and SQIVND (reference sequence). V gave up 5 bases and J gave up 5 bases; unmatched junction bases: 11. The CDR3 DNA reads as TGTGCCAGTAGTTCCCCCGGGACTAGCGGGAGATGGGACAATGAGCAGTTCTTC. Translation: CASSSPGTSGRWDNEQFF.

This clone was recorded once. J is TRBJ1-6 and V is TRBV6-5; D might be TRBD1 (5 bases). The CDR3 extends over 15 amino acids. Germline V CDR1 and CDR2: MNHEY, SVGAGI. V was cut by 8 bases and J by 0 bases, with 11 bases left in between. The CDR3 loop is CASSQGSSYNSPLHF. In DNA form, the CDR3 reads TGTGCCAGCTCGCAGGGTAGCTCCTATAATTCACCCCTCCACTTT.